The T cell receptor (beta chain) under discussion was sequenced for a study of regulatory and conventional T cells in RAG deficiency. Study-wide results and caveats: Sorted Omenn CD25-high CD127-low cells may not be bona fide Tregs. RAG-deficient patients showed markedly lower Shannon entropy and higher Simpson indices than control T-cell subsets.

Genomic DNA came from blood regulatory T cells gated CD4+ CD25-high CD127-low. In the case of this clone: What it binds is not known.

Assay used: immunoSEQ multiplex PCR; TCRdb lists only in-frame clones, some missing. The table records tens of thousands of clones, about 90% of them present only once. These same records also appear under a second study, on regulatory T cells. From that report: The PCR used 52 TRBV and 13 TRBJ primers. Patient repertoires had restricted TRB V-J pairs and skewed V and J usage, most in Tregs.

Input material: Tregs sorted from blood. The sequence came from a human donor in good health.

The CDR3 is CASSSAVTGIEGARVTFF. Written as DNA, the CDR3 is TGTGCCAGCAGTTCAGCCGTAACAGGTATCGAGGGAGCAAGGGTAACTTTCTTT. The rearrangement links TRBV27 to TRBJ1-1; weak D call: TRBD1 (5 bases). This CDR3 spans 18 amino acids. V lost 4 bases and J 12 bases, leaving 33 bases between the germline ends. CDR1 is MNHEY, CDR2 SMNVEV, per germline (reference sequence).